This TCR beta chain was sequenced in a study of blood T cells in healthy people across ages (dated by TCRdb to between 2014 and 2017). At the level of the whole study: Template switching captured roughly one uniquely barcoded TCR beta cDNA molecule per two T cells in model experiments. Using deep sequencing normalized with unique cDNA molecular identifiers, the study measured how TCR beta repertoire diversity changes with age. The donors were split into four age groups: young (average roughly 15 years), middle-aged (roughly 39), aged (over 55) and long-lived (under 85). To avoid experimental bias, donors of different ages were spread randomly across the sequencing lanes. For two donors (one aged 18 to 30 and one aged 80 or older), the study analyzed two additional independent replicas of 1 million unique cDNA reads from the same blood draw.

Spanning cysteine to phenylalanine, the CDR3 consists of 20 amino acids. Only the CDR3 region is kept as DNA, spanning 60 bases read in frame from base 1. Via the germline V gene (reference sequence), CDR1 is DFQATT and CDR2 SNEGSKA. Compared with germline, V lacks 0 bases and J lacks 5 bases; bases without a gene match: 21. Paper-wide results and their limitations: As age increased, observed TCR beta diversity per million T cells dropped in a roughly linear way, and a significant reduction was already evident by age roughly 40. Donor CMV infection status was unknown, potentially confounding age-related changes in expanded clonotypes. There was a strong correlation between observed TCR beta diversity and the percentage of naive T cells measured by flow cytometry. Because profiling used bulk unsorted PBMCs, naive and antigen-experienced compartments could not be compared conclusively. Estimates of total diversity based on one million sequenced T cells were considered lower bounds and underestimates. Compared with the aged group, the long-lived group had more naive CD4+ T cells, fewer expanded clones and increased TCR diversity, suggesting age selection.

Donors were under 40 systemically healthy Caucasian individuals from Russia aged roughly 6 to 90 years. Each donor gave about 9.7 milliliters of peripheral blood, drawn into EDTA-treated Vacutainer tubes. PBMCs were isolated by Ficoll-Paque density-gradient centrifugation, with at least 6 million obtained per sample. Trizol reagent was used to extract total RNA from the PBMCs, yielding at least 5.5 micrograms per sample. For every donor, an aliquot of PBMCs went through flow cytometry to measure the percentages of naive CD45RAhigh/CD27high T cells. Libraries were built with 5' RACE. TCRdb names Illumina HiSeq 2500 as the instrument used. The second PCR ran for roughly 7 to 11 cycles and used a J-beta primer mix along with a sample-barcoded 5' primer. A unique molecular identifier was introduced onto each TCR beta cDNA molecule by a template-switch 5' adaptor carrying 12 random nucleotides. Each sample yielded at least 2.5 million CDR3-containing paired-end reads. First-strand cDNA was synthesized from all RNA with the Mint cDNA synthesis kit, primed by a TRBC-specific oligonucleotide. After uracil-DNA glycosylase treatment, a first 18-cycle PCR used universal primers M1SS and BC2_uni_R on all cDNA. The paper's data handling went like this. For normalization, 1 million high-quality reads, each with a distinct molecular identifier, were randomly selected from each sample. Instead of being binned into consensus sequences, reads with shared molecular identifiers were discarded. CDR3 identification, clonotype clustering and error correction used MiTCR with a Q25 quality threshold and the strictest error-elimination algorithm. A nonparametric unseen species model using Euler transformation provided a lower-bound estimate of total TCR beta diversity. In-frame beta chains were kept once TCRdb had trimmed the public reads at Q25 with fastp and called clones with MiXCR. Every CDR3 protein is listed once, alongside the most common genes and DNA of its rows. TCRdb assigned the V and J calls; the authors' analysis was not used. The sample table records hundreds of thousands of distinct CDR3 sequences; 49% of these occur just once. Roughly 31% of the sample lies in the top ten.

This clonotype was found once. Its antigen is still unknown. There are no base qualities to consult, and no much larger clone falls within one base. A single read is weak support. Recombination joined TRBV20-1 with TRBJ1-5; 8 bases in the middle match TRBD1. Material: blood. The clonotype was recovered from a woman aged 55-69 years in good health. This receptor carries the CDR3 CSARDTNYEARGLVDQPQHF. In nucleotide form, the sequence is TGCAGTGCTAGAGATACAAATTATGAAGCCAGGGGGCTTGTCGATCAGCCCCAGCATTTT.